The 19 T cell receptor beta chains below come from one sample, sequenced in a study of human T cells and chemical hapten exposure. TCRdb reprocessed the RACE reads with MiXCR, giving one entry per CDR3 protein. The sample consists of some 38,000 distinct CDR3 sequences, 9.5% of them appearing once. The time point here: patch test 3, about 24 weeks after DPC sensitization. Noted treatment: therapeutic diphenylcyclopropenone sensitization with weekly scalp DPC. Before extraction, the whole blood was not fractionated, and total RNA was taken from it. The sequencing here drew on whole blood, taken in connection with sensitization to the hapten diphenylcyclopropenone (DPC). The receptors were gathered from a man between 50 and 59 years old with alopecia areata. Some clones in this sample may be carry-over from other donors' samples.

This clonotype was seen ten or more times. The rearrangement joins TRBV5-4 to TRBJ1-1; tentative D call: TRBD1 (6 bases). The ends were cut back, 4 bases at V and 3 bases at J, with 19 bases in the middle. CDR3 length: 16 residues. CDR1 is SGHNT and CDR2 is YYREEE in the germline V gene (reference sequence). The CDR3 sequence is CASSPPGGGGYTEAFF. CDR3 bases: TGTGCCAGCAGCCCCCCTGGGGGAGGGGGGTACACTGAAGCTTTCTTT. Full variable domain (outside the CDR3, taken from reference TRBV5-4 and TRBJ1-1): ETGVTQSPTHLIKTRGQQVTLRCSSQSGHNTVSWYQQALGQGPQFIFQYYREEENGRGNFPPRFSGLQFPNYSSELNVNALELDDSALYLCASSPPGGGGYTEAFFGQGTRLTVV.

This clonotype has at least ten counts. The rearrangement uses TRBV5-1 and TRBJ2-3; a possible D gene is TRBD1 (5 bases). CDR3 length: 15 residues. The germline V gene encodes CDR1 SGHRS and CDR2 YFSETQ. Trimming took off 4 bases at V and 1 base at J, with 13 bases between the two ends. CDR3 sequence reads: CASSQGRGGTDTQYF. The CDR3 bases are TGCGCCAGCAGCCAGGGCCGAGGTGGCACAGATACGCAGTATTTT.

This clonotype was observed a few times. The chain has TRBV6-1 and TRBJ1-5, with a tentative D call TRBD1 (5 bases). This CDR3 has 14 residues. Germline V gives CDR1 MNHNS, CDR2 SASEGT. V was trimmed by 6 bases and J by 2 bases, leaving 11 bases between them. The CDR3 region is CASSDSGGNQPQHF. The CDR3 DNA follows: TGTGCCAGCAGCGACAGTGGGGGCAATCAGCCCCAGCATTTT.

This clonotype was counted many times. The rearrangement joins TRBV20-1 to TRBJ2-5, with TRBD2 matching 8 bases. V was pared by 3 bases and J by 4 bases, with 10 bases of the junction left unmatched. The CDR3 is 15 amino acids. The germline V gene encodes CDR1 DFQATT and CDR2 SNEGSKA (reference sequence). The CDR3 nucleotides are TGCAGTGCTAGCCCACTAGCGGAGGCGGGAGAGACCCAGTACTTC. This translates into CSASPLAEAGETQYF.

This clonotype was observed many times. This chain uses TRBV20-1 with TRBJ2-1; D might be TRBD2 (6 bases). This CDR3 is built from 19 residues. The germline V and J ends were trimmed by 5 bases and 1 base, with 27 bases remaining between them. Germline CDR1 DFQATT, CDR2 SNEGSKA (reference sequence). The CDR3 sequence: CSAEKGLSQVRRSYNEQFF. The CDR3 coding sequence is TGCAGTGCTGAAAAGGGACTCTCGCAGGTCCGTAGATCCTACAATGAGCAGTTCTTC.

There are many counts of this clonotype. The CDR3 region is CASSRGSGANVLTF. CDR3 DNA: TGTGCCAGCAGTCGGGGGTCTGGGGCCAACGTCCTGACTTTC. The J gene is TRBJ2-6, the V gene TRBV28; TRBD2 might be the D (6 bases). CDR3 length equals 14 residues. V gave up 5 bases and J gave up 1 base, with 6 bases separating them. Germline CDR1 is MDHEN and CDR2 is SYDVKM.

This clonotype was counted between two and nine times. The chain recombines TRBV6-2 or TRBV6-3 with TRBJ1-5; no firm D call. Germline-derived CDR1 and CDR2 are MNHEY and SVGEGT. The V gene lost 2 bases and the J gene lost 7 bases, with 9 bases spanning the gap. CDR3 length equals 13 residues. In DNA form, the CDR3 reads TGTGCCAGCAGTTACGTGGAGGACCAGCCCCAGCATTTT. Protein product: CASSYVEDQPQHF.

This chain connects TRBV7-2 to TRBJ1-1; tentative D call: TRBD1 (5 bases). Germline V gene sequence: CDR1 SGHTA, CDR2 FQGNSA. V was shortened by 4 bases and J by 0 bases, with 9 bases between the two germline ends. This CDR3 comprises 14 residues. CDR3 amino acids: CASSSGTVNTEAFF. DNA of the CDR3: TGTGCCAGCAGCTCTGGGACGGTGAACACTGAAGCTTTCTTT.

This clonotype has a count of ten or more. V gene TRBV7-9 combines with J gene TRBJ2-1, with TRBD2 identical over 8 bases. Germline V gene sequence: CDR1 SEHNR, CDR2 FQNEAQ (reference sequence). J gave up 4 bases and V 1 base, and 9 bases lay outside the gene matches. This CDR3 region has 17 residues. The CDR3 bases are TGTGCCAGCAGCTTAGGGGTCCTGGCGGGAGGTTACAATGAGCAGTTCTTC. It is translated as CASSLGVLAGGYNEQFF.

This clonotype was seen ten or more times. This sequence joins TRBV7-6 and TRBJ2-1, with 11 positions matching TRBD2. V lost 5 bases to trimming and J lost 4 bases; unmatched junction nucleotides: 7. The germline V gene has CDR1 SGHVS and CDR2 FNYEAQ. The length of the CDR3 is 16 residues. The CDR3 protein is CASSVTSGRWYNEQFF. The CDR3 DNA reads as TGTGCCAGCAGCGTCACTAGCGGGAGATGGTACAATGAGCAGTTCTTC. Filled out from reference TRBV7-6 and TRBJ2-1, the complete variable domain reads GAGVSQSPRYKVTKRGQDVALRCDPISGHVSLYWYRQALGQGPEFLTYFNYEAQQDKSGLPNDRFSAERPEGSISTLTIQRTEQRDSAMYRCASSVTSGRWYNEQFFGPGTRLTVL.

The gene calls are TRBV27 and TRBJ1-6; D not resolved. The V end lost 5 bases, the J end lost 10 bases, and 12 bases lay between the germline ends. CDR3 length: 13 amino acids. The germline V gene encodes CDR1 MNHEY and CDR2 SMNVEV (reference sequence). The CDR3 bases are TGTGCCAGCAGTCTTCTGCGTGACTCACCCCTCCACTTT. Amino acid sequence: CASSLLRDSPLHF.

This clonotype came up a few times. V and J are TRBV29-1 and TRBJ2-3; the D gene could be TRBD1 or TRBD2 (5 bases each). Germline assignment: CDR1 SQVTM and CDR2 ANQGSEA. V lost 7 bases and J 5 bases, leaving 19 bases between the germline ends. This CDR3 region has 14 residues. CDR3 amino acids: CSGYRTEEVDTQYF. The CDR3 nucleotides are TGCAGCGGATACAGGACGGAGGAGGTAGATACGCAGTATTTT.

The rearrangement links TRBV20-1 to TRBJ2-7; D possibly corresponds to TRBD2 (5 bases). The germline gives CDR1 DFQATT, CDR2 SNEGSKA (reference sequence). The CDR3 loop spans 13 amino acids. Trimming took 5 bases from V and 0 from J, leaving 11 bases between them. CDR3 in amino acids: CSAASGSSYEQYF. The CDR3 DNA reads as TGCAGTGCTGCAAGCGGATCCTCCTACGAGCAGTACTTC.

In this sample, this clonotype turned up many times. The genes are TRBV12-5 and TRBJ1-1; maybe TRBD1 (5 bases). The V end was cut by 6 bases, the J end by 1 base, with 12 bases between. Per germline, CDR1 LGHNT and CDR2 FRNRAP. CDR3 length: 14 residues. The chain's CDR3 is CASGGQATNTEAFF. The CDR3 bases are TGTGCTAGTGGGGGGCAGGCCACGAACACTGAAGCTTTCTTT.

This clonotype was detected ten times or more. The chain uses TRBV29-1 and TRBJ2-2; D is uncertain. Trimming shortened V by 4 bases and J by 5 bases, and 8 bases separated the two germline ends. Germline-derived CDR1 and CDR2 are SQVTM and ANQGSEA. This CDR3 has 12 amino acids. The CDR3 sequence is CSVGSLTGELFF. The DNA for the CDR3 is TGCAGCGTTGGGAGCCTTACCGGGGAGCTGTTTTTT.

This clonotype was found a few times. V usage is TRBV28 and J usage is TRBJ2-1; unclear D gene. The germline V and J ends were trimmed by 2 bases and 0 bases, with 8 bases remaining between them. The CDR3 sequence is 15 residues long. CDR1 and CDR2 (germline): MDHEN, SYDVKM. CDR3 protein: CASSLMGVSYNEQFF. In DNA form, the CDR3 reads TGTGCCAGCAGTTTAATGGGCGTCTCCTACAATGAGCAGTTCTTC.

This sequence joins TRBV19 and TRBJ1-2, with 9 bases lining up with TRBD1. In germline, CDR1 is LNHDA, CDR2 SQIVND (reference sequence). CDR3 size: 13 residues. V lost 6 bases and J lost 7; bases outside the gene matches: 6. CDR3 residues: CASRTQGAPGYTF. CDR3 DNA: TGTGCCAGTAGGACACAGGGGGCGCCTGGCTACACCTTC. The whole variable domain, filled in from reference TRBV19 and TRBJ1-2, reads DGGITQSPKYLFRKEGQNVTLSCEQNLNHDAMYWYRQDPGQGLRLIYYSQIVNDFQKGDIAEGYSVSREKKESFPLTVTSAQKNPTAFYLCASRTQGAPGYTFGSGTRLTVV.

V is TRBV18 and J is TRBJ2-7; 7 bases fit TRBD1. The trim removed 0 bases at V and 1 base at J, leaving 12 bases unmatched. This CDR3 spans 18 amino acids. Germline values: CDR1 KGHSH, CDR2 LQKENI. CDR3 region: CASSPPINEAGGSYEQYF. In nucleotides, the CDR3 is TGTGCCAGCTCACCACCGATCAATGAGGCAGGGGGATCCTACGAGCAGTACTTC.

This clonotype was counted ten times or more. The rearrangement links TRBV11-2 to TRBJ2-1; D call uncertain. CDR1 is SGHAT and CDR2 is FQNNGV in the germline V gene. V was shortened by 5 bases and J by 9 bases, with 17 bases between the two germline ends. The CDR3 extends over 14 amino acids. Written as DNA, the CDR3 is TGTGCCAGCAGCCCCATAGAACCTTCGTCTGAGCAGTTCTTC. Translating gives CASSPIEPSSEQFF.